These T cell receptor beta chains were read from a single sample in a study of shared clonotypes between healthy human individuals. Sequencing used immunoSEQ multiplex PCR; TCRdb keeps in-frame clones, though not all of them. There are hundreds of thousands of clones in the sample; 95% to 97% occur only once, and less than 0.12% lies in the top ten. Sequencing was performed on naive CD8+ T cells sorted from blood. The origin of the receptors is a woman under 40 in good health. CDR3s include the opening cysteine and the closing phenylalanine or tryptophan. Fields, in order: D gene, J gene, V gene, clone size, CDR3 protein, CDR3 DNA. A D gene is named only where the DNA matches it firmly. Size tells how often a clone was seen (once, few, many) or the class of an expanded clone, and some rows leave it out.

d_gene: -
j_gene: TRBJ1-4
v_gene: TRBV15
abundance: -
CDR3aa: CATSAQGSEKLFF
CDR3nt: TGTGCCACCAGCGCTCAGGGTTCGGAAAAACTGTTTTTT

d_gene: TRBD2
j_gene: TRBJ2-1
v_gene: TRBV7-9
abundance: -
CDR3aa: CASSFRPGLAGEENEQFF
CDR3nt: TGTGCCAGCAGCTTCCGACCGGGACTAGCGGGAGAGGAGAATGAGCAGTTCTTC

d_gene: -
j_gene: TRBJ2-1
v_gene: TRBV29-1
abundance: -
CDR3aa: CSVEVNEQFF
CDR3nt: TGCAGCGTTGAAGTCAATGAGCAGTTCTTC

d_gene: -
j_gene: TRBJ2-7
v_gene: TRBV5-1
abundance: -
CDR3aa: CASSLASPEGEQYF
CDR3nt: TGCGCCAGCAGCTTGGCCTCTCCAGAAGGCGAGCAGTACTTC

d_gene: TRBD2
j_gene: TRBJ2-7
v_gene: TRBV19
abundance: -
CDR3aa: CASSTTSGTYEQYF
CDR3nt: TGTGCCAGTAGTACGACTAGCGGGACCTACGAGCAGTACTTC

d_gene: TRBD2
j_gene: TRBJ2-1
v_gene: TRBV2
abundance: -
CDR3aa: CASSGGTSGTVGQFF
CDR3nt: TGTGCCAGCAGTGGGGGGACTAGCGGGACGGTCGGGCAGTTCTTC

d_gene: -
j_gene: TRBJ2-7
v_gene: TRBV7-9
abundance: -
CDR3aa: CASSWLSYEQYF
CDR3nt: TGTGCCAGCAGCTGGCTCTCCTACGAGCAGTACTTC

d_gene: -
j_gene: TRBJ2-1
v_gene: TRBV27
abundance: -
CDR3aa: CASSSTITSTEQFF
CDR3nt: TGTGCCAGCAGTTCAACCATTACTAGCACTGAGCAGTTCTTC

d_gene: -
j_gene: TRBJ1-1
v_gene: TRBV7-2
abundance: once
CDR3aa: CASSLVESTEAFF
CDR3nt: TGTGCCAGCAGCTTAGTCGAAAGCACTGAAGCTTTCTTT

d_gene: -
j_gene: TRBJ2-5
v_gene: TRBV7-6
abundance: -
CDR3aa: CASSMSIGETQYF
CDR3nt: TGTGCCAGCAGCATGTCTATCGGGGAGACCCAGTACTTC

d_gene: TRBD1
j_gene: TRBJ2-7
v_gene: TRBV19
abundance: -
CDR3aa: CASSIWGQGAREQYF
CDR3nt: TGTGCCAGTAGTATTTGGGGCCAGGGGGCGCGCGAGCAGTACTTC

d_gene: TRBD2
j_gene: TRBJ2-1
v_gene: TRBV28
abundance: -
CDR3aa: CASSGPRTGGDYNEQFF
CDR3nt: TGTGCCAGCAGTGGACCAAGGACGGGGGGGGACTACAATGAGCAGTTCTTC

d_gene: TRBD1
j_gene: TRBJ2-1
v_gene: TRBV5-4
abundance: -
CDR3aa: CASSFTQGTSNEQFF
CDR3nt: TGTGCCAGCAGCTTCACACAGGGGACATCCAATGAGCAGTTCTTC

d_gene: -
j_gene: TRBJ2-7
v_gene: TRBV5-5
abundance: -
CDR3aa: CASSLSWAGHRREQYF
CDR3nt: TGTGCCAGCAGCTTATCCTGGGCAGGGCATCGTCGCGAGCAGTACTTC

d_gene: TRBD2
j_gene: TRBJ2-2
v_gene: TRBV7-8
abundance: -
CDR3aa: CASSLVGSSGSSDTGELFF
CDR3nt: TGTGCCAGCAGCTTAGTTGGGTCTAGCGGGAGTTCTGACACCGGGGAGCTGTTTTTT

d_gene: -
j_gene: TRBJ2-7
v_gene: TRBV28
abundance: -
CDR3aa: CASSLRGWEQYF
CDR3nt: TGTGCCAGCAGTTTAAGAGGGTGGGAGCAGTACTTC

d_gene: -
j_gene: TRBJ2-7
v_gene: TRBV6-1
abundance: -
CDR3aa: CASSDYSEPYEQYF
CDR3nt: TGTGCCAGCAGTGATTACAGCGAGCCCTACGAGCAGTACTTC

d_gene: -
j_gene: TRBJ2-7
v_gene: TRBV4-2
abundance: -
CDR3aa: CASSQDSGDSYEQYF
CDR3nt: TGTGCCAGCAGCCAAGACAGTGGGGACTCCTACGAGCAGTACTTC

d_gene: TRBD1
j_gene: TRBJ2-5
v_gene: TRBV2
abundance: -
CDR3aa: CALRGGSGVLETQYF
CDR3nt: TGTGCCCTCAGAGGGGGCAGCGGAGTTTTGGAGACCCAGTACTTC

d_gene: -
j_gene: TRBJ2-5
v_gene: TRBV25-1
abundance: -
CDR3aa: CASSEYAGRVGQETQYF
CDR3nt: TGTGCCAGCAGTGAATATGCGGGACGGGTGGGACAAGAGACCCAGTACTTC

d_gene: -
j_gene: TRBJ2-2
v_gene: TRBV14
abundance: -
CDR3aa: CASTNTGELFF
CDR3nt: TGTGCCAGCACCAACACCGGGGAGCTGTTTTTT

d_gene: TRBD1
j_gene: TRBJ1-2
v_gene: TRBV6-5
abundance: -
CDR3aa: CASSGQGGGYTF
CDR3nt: TGTGCCAGCAGTGGACAGGGTGGTGGCTACACCTTC

d_gene: TRBD2
j_gene: TRBJ2-3
v_gene: TRBV30
abundance: -
CDR3aa: CAWMGLAGGQSPDTQYF
CDR3nt: TGTGCCTGGATGGGACTAGCGGGAGGCCAAAGCCCAGATACGCAGTATTTT

d_gene: TRBD2
j_gene: TRBJ2-7
v_gene: TRBV6-5
abundance: -
CDR3aa: CASSPGLAGIYEQYF
CDR3nt: TGTGCCAGCAGCCCCGGACTAGCGGGAATCTACGAGCAGTACTTC

d_gene: -
j_gene: TRBJ2-7
v_gene: TRBV27
abundance: -
CDR3aa: CASSFGQIYEQYF
CDR3nt: TGTGCCAGCAGTTTTGGACAGATCTACGAGCAGTACTTC

d_gene: -
j_gene: TRBJ2-7
v_gene: TRBV11-2
abundance: -
CDR3aa: CASRPLHLHEQYF
CDR3nt: TGTGCCAGCAGGCCCCTACATTTGCACGAGCAGTACTTC

d_gene: -
j_gene: TRBJ2-2
v_gene: TRBV30
abundance: -
CDR3aa: CAWSVSGELFF
CDR3nt: TGTGCCTGGAGTGTCAGCGGGGAGCTGTTTTTT

d_gene: -
j_gene: TRBJ1-5
v_gene: TRBV28
abundance: -
CDR3aa: CASSLNSNQPQHF
CDR3nt: TGTGCCAGCAGCCTAAATAGCAATCAGCCCCAGCATTTT

d_gene: -
j_gene: TRBJ2-7
v_gene: TRBV5-5
abundance: -
CDR3aa: CASSTPSYEQYF
CDR3nt: TGTGCCAGCAGTACCCCCTCCTACGAGCAGTACTTC

d_gene: -
j_gene: TRBJ2-1
v_gene: TRBV7-9
abundance: few
CDR3aa: CASSLPSAPNEQFF
CDR3nt: TGTGCCAGCAGCTTGCCTAGCGCACCCAATGAGCAGTTCTTC

d_gene: -
j_gene: TRBJ2-5
v_gene: TRBV4-1
abundance: -
CDR3aa: CASSQDVEETQYF
CDR3nt: TGCGCCAGCAGCCAAGATGTCGAAGAGACCCAGTACTTC

d_gene: -
j_gene: TRBJ2-1
v_gene: TRBV2
abundance: -
CDR3aa: CARGVNEQFF
CDR3nt: TGTGCCAGAGGGGTCAATGAGCAGTTCTTC

d_gene: -
j_gene: TRBJ2-7
v_gene: TRBV19
abundance: few
CDR3aa: CASSIQGPSYEQYF
CDR3nt: TGTGCCAGTAGTATTCAGGGTCCCTCCTACGAGCAGTACTTC

d_gene: -
j_gene: TRBJ2-1
v_gene: TRBV29-1
abundance: -
CDR3aa: CSVEGSPETSSYNEQFF
CDR3nt: TGCAGCGTTGAAGGCAGTCCAGAGACTAGCTCCTACAATGAGCAGTTCTTC

d_gene: -
j_gene: TRBJ2-2
v_gene: TRBV28
abundance: -
CDR3aa: CASSYGDANTGELFF
CDR3nt: TGTGCCAGCAGCTATGGGGATGCGAACACCGGGGAGCTGTTTTTT

d_gene: -
j_gene: TRBJ1-2
v_gene: TRBV2
abundance: -
CDR3aa: CASSAGTLDNYGYTF
CDR3nt: TGTGCCAGCAGTGCCGGGACACTTGATAACTATGGCTACACCTTC

d_gene: -
j_gene: TRBJ1-2
v_gene: TRBV7-9
abundance: -
CDR3aa: CASSLVPRTAYGYTF
CDR3nt: TGTGCCAGCAGCTTAGTCCCGCGGACGGCATATGGCTACACCTTC

d_gene: -
j_gene: TRBJ1-1
v_gene: TRBV2
abundance: -
CDR3aa: CASSAPPEGEDGWNTEAFF
CDR3nt: TGTGCCAGCAGCGCCCCACCGGAGGGGGAGGACGGTTGGAACACTGAAGCTTTCTTT

d_gene: TRBD1
j_gene: TRBJ2-2
v_gene: TRBV29-1
abundance: -
CDR3aa: CSVDRATGELFF
CDR3nt: TGCAGCGTCGACAGGGCCACCGGGGAGCTGTTTTTT

d_gene: -
j_gene: TRBJ2-7
v_gene: TRBV7-8
abundance: -
CDR3aa: CASSLGRTYEQYF
CDR3nt: TGTGCCAGCAGCTTAGGACGTACCTACGAGCAGTACTTC

d_gene: TRBD2
j_gene: TRBJ2-7
v_gene: TRBV11-2
abundance: -
CDR3aa: CASTFSGGTYEQYF
CDR3nt: TGTGCCAGCACCTTTTCGGGAGGGACCTACGAGCAGTACTTC

d_gene: -
j_gene: TRBJ2-1
v_gene: TRBV21-1
abundance: -
CDR3aa: CASSTPTSSGPNNEQFF
CDR3nt: TGTGCCAGCAGCACACCAACCTCTAGCGGGCCAAACAATGAGCAGTTCTTC

d_gene: -
j_gene: TRBJ2-7
v_gene: TRBV19
abundance: -
CDR3aa: CASSMGSSYEQYF
CDR3nt: TGTGCCAGTAGTATGGGCTCCTCCTACGAGCAGTACTTC

d_gene: -
j_gene: TRBJ2-7
v_gene: TRBV28
abundance: -
CDR3aa: CASSLDGAYEQYF
CDR3nt: TGTGCCAGCAGTTTGGACGGAGCCTACGAGCAGTACTTC

d_gene: -
j_gene: TRBJ1-4
v_gene: TRBV5-3
abundance: -
CDR3aa: CARSFRKKNEKLFF
CDR3nt: TGTGCCAGAAGCTTCAGGAAAAAGAATGAAAAACTGTTTTTT

d_gene: -
j_gene: TRBJ1-5
v_gene: TRBV21-1
abundance: -
CDR3aa: CASSGKGRAARGRGNQPQHF
CDR3nt: TGTGCCAGCAGCGGAAAAGGGCGAGCGGCCAGGGGGCGAGGCAATCAGCCCCAGCATTTT

d_gene: -
j_gene: TRBJ1-2
v_gene: TRBV27
abundance: -
CDR3aa: CASSLQGRYGYTF
CDR3nt: TGTGCCAGCAGTTTACAAGGACGCTATGGCTACACCTTC

d_gene: -
j_gene: TRBJ2-1
v_gene: TRBV11-2
abundance: -
CDR3aa: CASSLAGSSYNEQFF
CDR3nt: TGTGCCAGCAGCTTAGCAGGGAGCTCCTACAATGAGCAGTTCTTC

d_gene: -
j_gene: TRBJ2-3
v_gene: TRBV7-9
abundance: -
CDR3aa: CASSPPDTQYF
CDR3nt: TGTGCCAGCAGTCCCCCGGATACGCAGTATTTT

d_gene: -
j_gene: TRBJ2-3
v_gene: TRBV2
abundance: -
CDR3aa: CASSVLAGGLTDTQYF
CDR3nt: TGTGCCAGCAGTGTTTTGGCAGGGGGGCTCACAGATACGCAGTATTTT

d_gene: TRBD2
j_gene: TRBJ2-7
v_gene: TRBV15
abundance: -
CDR3aa: CATSRNIRLAGSLLDEQYF
CDR3nt: TGTGCCACCAGCAGAAACATCCGACTAGCGGGAAGTCTGTTAGACGAGCAGTACTTC

d_gene: -
j_gene: TRBJ2-5
v_gene: TRBV4-2
abundance: -
CDR3aa: CASSQADGEETQYF
CDR3nt: TGTGCCAGCAGCCAAGCGGACGGGGAGGAGACCCAGTACTTC